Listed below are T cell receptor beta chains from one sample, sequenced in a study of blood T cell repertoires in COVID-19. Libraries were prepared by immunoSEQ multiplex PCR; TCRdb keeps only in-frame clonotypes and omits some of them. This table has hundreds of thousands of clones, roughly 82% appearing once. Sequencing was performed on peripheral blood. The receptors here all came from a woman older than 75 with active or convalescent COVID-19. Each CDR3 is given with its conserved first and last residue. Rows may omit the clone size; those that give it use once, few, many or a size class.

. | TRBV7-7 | CASSLGPGTLSYEQYF
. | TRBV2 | CASRSRSNQPQHF
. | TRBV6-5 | CASSRQGQVTEAFF
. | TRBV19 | CASIRDRGTRNTEAFF
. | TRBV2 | CASTPVVRETQYF
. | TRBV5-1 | CASSPQSNTGELFF
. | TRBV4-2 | CASSQPSGQGDPRQLFF
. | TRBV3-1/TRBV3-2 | CASGIAGGRHEQYF
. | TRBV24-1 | CATSDPSSGENTEAFF
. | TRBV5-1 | CASSLTLGGSKTQYF
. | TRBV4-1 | CASSQSGQVGNTEAFF
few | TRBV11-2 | CASSLAGDRAHEQYF
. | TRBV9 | CASSARRSGDGYTF
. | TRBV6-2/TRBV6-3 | CASSLLGSSYNEQFF
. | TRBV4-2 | CASSQTGTVLGFVPYEQYF
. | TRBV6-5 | CASTDRFNSPLHF
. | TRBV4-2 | CASSQEILGGNGYTF
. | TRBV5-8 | CASSLQGWSTGELFF
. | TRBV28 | CASSPRGGNTQYF
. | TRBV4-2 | CASSQLGGGFGYTF
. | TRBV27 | CASSLTREGYGYTF
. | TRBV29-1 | CSVQGNRGNEQFF
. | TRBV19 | CASSDRFGGKLFF
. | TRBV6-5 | CASTQTGGDSPLHF
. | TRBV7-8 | CASSLTQDRTQYF
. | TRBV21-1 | CASSKKPQVEQYF
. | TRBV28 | CASSLANPGQGDGEQFF
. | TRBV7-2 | CASSKAGGSYNEQFF
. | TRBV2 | CASSQGNKQYF
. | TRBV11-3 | CASSLDGTYEQYF
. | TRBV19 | CASSKLAFYNEQFF
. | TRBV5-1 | CASSPGTSQETQYF
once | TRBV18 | CASSPRRTSGGGMQFF
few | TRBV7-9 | CASSSQETGIYEQYF
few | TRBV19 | CASRTQGMNTEAFF
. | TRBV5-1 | CASSSGLAGSRVTQYF
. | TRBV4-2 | CASSQDWAEETQYF
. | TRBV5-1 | CASSPGQGENTEAFF
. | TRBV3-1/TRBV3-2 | CASSHLGLETYEQYF
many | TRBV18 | CASSPKTGGMEEQYF
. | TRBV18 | CASSPPDGRTEAFF
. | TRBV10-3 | CAISEKEAYGYTF
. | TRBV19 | CASREQGSREKLFF
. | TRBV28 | CASSLTTGGGGETQYF
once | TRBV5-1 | CASSLAGGNQPQHF
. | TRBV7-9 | CASSLAGRGTNEKLFF
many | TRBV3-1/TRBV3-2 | CASSQEGARAIYF